The clone carrying this T cell receptor beta chain was observed a handful of times. Antigen unknown. The sample holds other DNA sequences that translate to the same CDR3. The CDR3 has 14 amino acids. Germline loops: CDR1 LNHNV, CDR2 YYDKDF (reference sequence). Deletions cut 1 base from V and 3 bases from J, with 9 bases between. The sample comes from a study of beta chain features in type 1 diabetes. Across the whole study: Patients and healthy donors were similar in age, gender and cell yields.

Study conclusions and caveats: For TCRB rearrangement, an influence of HLA type remained unresolved here. Short templates might get an advantage during PCR, and this would be equal in patients and controls.

Sorted CD4+ subsets: naive, central memory, regulatory, stem cell-like memory (CD45RO/CCR7/CD25/CD127/CD95/CD27 panel). Expressed TCRB transcripts were sequenced because the entire RNA isolate underwent reverse transcription. TCRdb's copy holds only in-frame clones and misses some; the assay was immunoSEQ multiplex PCR. The data show around 300,000 clones, roughly 8% seen once. This clonotype originated in a woman aged 18-29 years in good health. Sequencing was carried out using central memory CD4+ T cells from blood. This chain links TRBV15 with TRBJ2-5; tentative D call: TRBD2 (7 bases). The CDR3 spells CATSRGGGEETQYF. CDR3 coding DNA: TGTGCCACCAGCAGAGGGGGGGGCGAAGAGACCCAGTACTTC.